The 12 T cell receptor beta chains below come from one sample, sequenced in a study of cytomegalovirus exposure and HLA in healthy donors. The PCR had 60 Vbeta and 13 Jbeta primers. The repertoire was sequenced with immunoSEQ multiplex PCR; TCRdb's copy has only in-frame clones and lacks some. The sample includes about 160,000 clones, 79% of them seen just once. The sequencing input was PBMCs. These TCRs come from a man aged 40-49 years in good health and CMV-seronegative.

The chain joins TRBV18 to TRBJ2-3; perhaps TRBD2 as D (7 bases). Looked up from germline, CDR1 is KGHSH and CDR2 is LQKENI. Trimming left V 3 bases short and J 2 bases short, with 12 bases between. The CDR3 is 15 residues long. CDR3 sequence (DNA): TGTGCCAGCTCACCGGGGGGGCAGAACACAGATACGCAGTATTTT. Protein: CASSPGGQNTDTQYF.

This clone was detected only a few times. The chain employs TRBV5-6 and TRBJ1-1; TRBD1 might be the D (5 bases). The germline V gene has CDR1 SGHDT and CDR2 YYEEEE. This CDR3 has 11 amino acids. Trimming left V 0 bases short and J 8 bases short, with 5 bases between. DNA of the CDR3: TGTGCCAGCAGCTTGGGGGGCGAAGCTTTCTTT. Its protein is CASSLGGEAFF.

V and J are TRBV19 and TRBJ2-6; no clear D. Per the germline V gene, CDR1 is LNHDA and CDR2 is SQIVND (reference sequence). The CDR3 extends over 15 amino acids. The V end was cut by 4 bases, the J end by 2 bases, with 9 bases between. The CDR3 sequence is CASSNSLTGANVLTF. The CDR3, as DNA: TGTGCCAGTAGTAACTCCCTCACTGGGGCCAACGTCCTGACTTTC.

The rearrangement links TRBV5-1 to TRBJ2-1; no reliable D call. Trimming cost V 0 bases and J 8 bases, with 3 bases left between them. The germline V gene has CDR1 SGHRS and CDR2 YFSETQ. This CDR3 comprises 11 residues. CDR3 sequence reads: CASSLADEQFF. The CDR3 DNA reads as TGCGCCAGCAGCTTGGCTGATGAGCAGTTCTTC.

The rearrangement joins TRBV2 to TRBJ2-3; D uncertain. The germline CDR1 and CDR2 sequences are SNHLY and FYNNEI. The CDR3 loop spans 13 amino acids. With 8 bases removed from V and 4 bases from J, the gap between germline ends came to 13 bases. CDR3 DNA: TGTGCCAGCCAATCACTGGTGGCAGATACGCAGTATTTT. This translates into CASQSLVADTQYF.

The CDR3 DNA is TGTGCCAGCAGCTTAGAGTCGGAGGGAGGTCAGCCCCAGCATTTT. Amino acid sequence: CASSLESEGGQPQHF. V and J are TRBV7-9 and TRBJ1-5; D not resolved. The length of the CDR3 is 15 residues. CDR1 and CDR2 (germline): SEHNR, FQNEAQ (reference sequence). V shed 1 base and J shed 6 bases, with 13 bases lying between them.

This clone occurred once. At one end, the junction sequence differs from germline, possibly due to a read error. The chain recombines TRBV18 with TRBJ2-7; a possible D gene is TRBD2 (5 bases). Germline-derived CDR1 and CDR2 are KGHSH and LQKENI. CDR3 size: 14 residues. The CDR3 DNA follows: TGTGCCACCTCAAGGGAGCACGGGATCCGCGAGCAGTACTTC. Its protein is CATSREHGIREQYF.

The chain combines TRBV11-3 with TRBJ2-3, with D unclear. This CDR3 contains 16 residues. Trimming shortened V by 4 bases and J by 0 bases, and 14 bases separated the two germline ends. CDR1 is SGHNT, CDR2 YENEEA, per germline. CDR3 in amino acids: CASSSPRARSTDTQYF. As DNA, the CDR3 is TGTGCCAGCAGCTCTCCAAGAGCGCGAAGCACAGATACGCAGTATTTT.

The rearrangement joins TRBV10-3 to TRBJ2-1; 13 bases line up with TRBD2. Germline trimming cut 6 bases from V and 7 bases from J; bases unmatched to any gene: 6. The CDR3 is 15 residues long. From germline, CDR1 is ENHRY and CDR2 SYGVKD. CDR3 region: CAIREPGLAGNEQFF. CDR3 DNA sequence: TGTGCCATCAGGGAACCGGGACTAGCGGGAAATGAGCAGTTCTTC.

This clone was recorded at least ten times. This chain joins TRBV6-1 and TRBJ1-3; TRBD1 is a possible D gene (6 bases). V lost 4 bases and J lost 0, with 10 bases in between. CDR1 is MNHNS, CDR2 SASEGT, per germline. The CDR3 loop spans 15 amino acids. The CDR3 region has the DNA TGTGCCAGCAGTGCACAGGGCAACTCTGGAAACACCATATATTTT. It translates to CASSAQGNSGNTIYF.

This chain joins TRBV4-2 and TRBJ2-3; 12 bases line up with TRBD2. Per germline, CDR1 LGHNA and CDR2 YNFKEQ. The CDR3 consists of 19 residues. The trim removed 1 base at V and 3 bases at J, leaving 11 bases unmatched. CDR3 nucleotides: TGTGCCAGCAGCCAAGGTTCGTCACTAGCGGGAGGTGTAACAGATACGCAGTATTTT. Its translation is CASSQGSSLAGGVTDTQYF.

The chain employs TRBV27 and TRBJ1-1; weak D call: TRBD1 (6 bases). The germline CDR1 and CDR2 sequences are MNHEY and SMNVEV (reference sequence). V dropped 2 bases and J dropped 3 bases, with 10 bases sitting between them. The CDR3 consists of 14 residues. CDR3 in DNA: TGTGCCAGCAGTTTAAACAGGGCTGACACTGAAGCTTTCTTT. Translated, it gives CASSLNRADTEAFF.